Listed below are T cell receptor beta chains from one sample, sequenced in a study of identical twins. In TCRdb, the 5' RACE reads were re-called with MiXCR into one record per CDR3 protein. The sample carries 1.5 million to 2 million distinct CDR3 sequences, about 30% recorded once. The sequenced sample was cord blood. Receptors were obtained from a newborn girl in good health. Both conserved end residues are part of each CDR3. A D gene is named only where the DNA matches it firmly. Clone size is not always given. Where it is, it says once, few, many or a class for expanded clones.

clone size,D gene,V gene,J gene,CDR3 protein,CDR3 DNA
NA,NA,TRBV14,TRBJ2-1,CASSQAWRPYNEQFF,TGTGCCAGCAGCCAAGCCTGGCGCCCCTACAATGAGCAGTTCTTC
NA,NA,TRBV12-3/TRBV12-4,TRBJ2-5,CASSNKGLPETQYF,TGTGCCAGCAGCAACAAAGGACTCCCAGAGACCCAGTACTTC
few,NA,TRBV24-1,TRBJ2-7,CATSVEGAYEQYF,TGTGCCACCAGTGTGGAGGGAGCCTACGAGCAGTACTTC
few,TRBD1,TRBV6-2/TRBV6-3,TRBJ1-5,CASSPTGGQPQHF,TGTGCCAGCAGTCCCACAGGGGGCCAGCCCCAGCATTTT
few,NA,TRBV3-1,TRBJ2-1,CASSRGGHNEQFF,TGTGCCAGCAGCCGCGGCGGCCACAATGAGCAGTTCTTC
once,NA,TRBV9,TRBJ2-7,CASSLSTGLYEQYF,TGTGCCAGCAGCCTATCGACAGGCCTCTACGAGCAGTACTTC
few,TRBD2,TRBV7-2,TRBJ2-1,CASSLRRLADNEQFF,TGTGCCAGCAGCTTACGGCGACTAGCGGACAATGAGCAGTTCTTC
NA,NA,TRBV4-2,TRBJ2-1,CASSQEEDGGNEQFF,TGTGCCAGCAGCCAAGAAGAAGATGGGGGCAATGAGCAGTTCTTC
NA,NA,TRBV5-1,TRBJ2-7,CASSLAGGDTWEQYF,TGCGCCAGCAGCTTGGCCGGCGGGGACACTTGGGAGCAGTACTTC
NA,TRBD2,TRBV6-6,TRBJ2-5,CASSYSRRLALQETQYF,TGTGCCAGCAGTTACTCGAGGCGACTAGCCCTCCAAGAGACCCAGTACTTC
NA,TRBD1,TRBV20-1,TRBJ2-5,CSARERDRAPYKQYF,TGCAGTGCTAGAGAAAGGGACAGGGCCCCCTACAAGCAGTACTTC
many,NA,TRBV12-3/TRBV12-4,TRBJ2-7,CASSFQRMTYEQYF,TGTGCCAGCAGTTTCCAAAGGATGACCTACGAGCAGTACTTC
few,NA,TRBV4-2,TRBJ2-4,CASSQDWGILIAKNIQYF,TGTGCCAGCAGCCAAGATTGGGGGATCTTAATAGCCAAAAACATTCAGTACTTC
NA,TRBD2,TRBV20-1,TRBJ2-7,CSASNSGESYEQYF,TGCAGTGCTAGCAATAGCGGGGAATCCTACGAGCAGTACTTC
NA,TRBD1,TRBV27,TRBJ1-2,CASSLTPDRSHGYTF,TGTGCCAGCAGTTTGACTCCGGACAGGTCCCATGGCTACACCTTC
NA,TRBD2,TRBV20-1,TRBJ2-1,CSARLAGVTHNEQFF,TGCAGTGCCCGACTAGCGGGAGTTACCCACAATGAGCAGTTCTTC
once,TRBD2,TRBV7-9,TRBJ2-7,CASSLGGLAGINEQYF,TGTGCCAGCAGCTTAGGTGGACTAGCGGGAATCAATGAGCAGTACTTC
few,TRBD2,TRBV5-1,TRBJ2-1,CASSLAWEGNEQFF,TGCGCCAGCAGCTTGGCGTGGGAGGGCAATGAGCAGTTCTTC
NA,TRBD2,TRBV20-1,TRBJ2-2,CSAGISGRTGELFF,TGCAGTGCTGGAATTAGCGGGCGCACCGGGGAGCTGTTTTTT
many,TRBD1,TRBV29-1,TRBJ2-7,CSVRDRGIYEQYF,TGCAGCGTACGGGACAGGGGCATATACGAGCAGTACTTC